The 11 T cell receptor beta chains below come from one sample, sequenced in a study of neurological immune-mediated disorders. TCRdb reprocessed the 5' RACE reads via MiXCR and lists one record per CDR3 protein. The table shows around 130,000 distinct CDR3 sequences, with roughly 3.2% occurring only once. The sample consisted of PBMCs. All receptors derive from a woman younger than 45 with multiple sclerosis.

This clonotype was observed at least ten times. In nucleotides, the CDR3 is TGCAGTGCTACAAATAGCCTCCCCCTCACTGAAGCTTTCTTT. It yields the protein CSATNSLPLTEAFF. The chain has TRBV20-1 and TRBJ1-1; D gene unclear. CDR3 length equals 14 residues. With 4 bases removed from V and 4 bases from J, the gap between germline ends came to 16 bases. Germline V gives CDR1 DFQATT, CDR2 SNEGSKA (reference sequence).

This clonotype came up many times. The CDR3 region has the DNA TGCAGCGGGTACACAGGGGACTCCTACAATGAGCAGTTCTTC. Its protein product is CSGYTGDSYNEQFF. The chain links TRBV20-1 to TRBJ2-1; 7 positions match TRBD1. Looked up from germline, CDR1 is DFQATT and CDR2 is SNEGSKA (reference sequence). The length of the CDR3 is 14 residues.

This clonotype was counted ten times or more. The rearrangement joins TRBV20-1 to TRBJ2-3; 7 bases match TRBD2. With V trimmed by 3 bases and J by 4 bases, 16 bases remained unmatched. The CDR3 has 17 residues. From germline, CDR1 is DFQATT and CDR2 SNEGSKA (reference sequence). CDR3 bases: TGCAGTGCTAGTACGAGTCTCAGCGGGGTAGGAGCAGATACGCAGTATTTT. It encodes CSASTSLSGVGADTQYF.

This clonotype showed up many times. A single base separates this from a much larger clone, so it may be a read error. The rearrangement joins TRBV29-1 to TRBJ2-1; TRBD2 matches at 9 bases. The CDR3 extends over 18 amino acids. Germline loops: CDR1 SQVTM, CDR2 ANQGSEA. The CDR3 region has the DNA TGCAGTGCTCCTCCGACCTGGGCTAGCGGGAATGAGTACAATGAGCAGTTCTTC. This gives the protein CSAPPTWASGNEYNEQFF.

This clonotype was detected ten times or more. This chain links TRBV12-3 or TRBV12-4 with TRBJ2-7; 7 bases line up with TRBD1. V lost 7 bases and J lost 4; bases outside the gene matches: 10. CDR3 size: 14 residues. The CDR3 sequence: CASTFGTANYEQYF. Written as DNA, the CDR3 is TGTGCCAGCACCTTCGGGACAGCTAATTACGAGCAGTACTTC.

This clonotype was seen a few times. V usage is TRBV30 and J usage is TRBJ2-1; 12 bases agree with TRBD2. The junction had 0 bases not matched to a gene; V was cut back by 0 bases and J by 9 bases. The CDR3 has 13 amino acids. Germline V lookup: CDR1 GTSNPN, CDR2 SVGIG (reference sequence). CDR3 nucleotide sequence: TGTGCCTGGAGTGTACTAGCGGGAGGTGAGCAGTTCTTC. This gives the protein CAWSVLAGGEQFF.

This clonotype was found many times. The chain joins TRBV7-8 to TRBJ1-1; D not certain. CDR1 and CDR2 (germline): SGHVS, FQNEAQ. The CDR3 extends over 12 amino acids. V lost 5 bases to trimming and J lost 0 bases, with 4 bases between them. DNA for the CDR3: TGTGCCAGCAGCCCCTTGAACACTGAAGCTTTCTTT. Protein: CASSPLNTEAFF.

This clonotype has a count of ten or more. This chain connects TRBV18 to TRBJ2-5; D remains unclear. The CDR3 is 11 residues long. CDR1 and CDR2 from the germline V gene are KGHSH and LQKENI. The ends were cut back, 4 bases at V and 3 bases at J, with 3 bases in the middle. CDR3 region: CASSRKETQYF. The CDR3 DNA reads TGTGCCAGCTCACGGAAAGAGACCCAGTACTTC.

This clonotype was observed many times. The gene calls are TRBV5-1 and TRBJ1-1; 9 bases match TRBD1. The CDR3 extends over 16 amino acids. V shed 0 bases, J shed 4 bases, and the junction held 7 bases outside the gene matches. Germline V lookup: CDR1 SGHRS, CDR2 YFSETQ. As DNA, the CDR3 is TGCGCCAGCAGCTTGGGCCTGGGACAGGGATCCACTGAAGCTTTCTTT. Its protein product is CASSLGLGQGSTEAFF.

This clonotype was seen many times. The rearrangement links TRBV12-3 or TRBV12-4 to TRBJ2-1; 11 bases align to TRBD2. Trimming took 2 bases from V and 7 from J; bases not matched to a gene: 10. The CDR3 has 17 amino acids. In DNA, the CDR3 is TGTGCCAGCAGTTTACCCTTAGCGGGAGGGCCCAAAAATGAGCAGTTCTTC. Encoded protein: CASSLPLAGGPKNEQFF.

This clonotype was observed at least ten times. The chain recombines TRBV20-1 with TRBJ1-2; D uncertain. Germline V gene data show CDR1 as DFQATT and CDR2 as SNEGSKA (reference sequence). The germline V and J ends were trimmed by 3 bases and 3 bases, with 11 bases remaining between them. The length of the CDR3 is 13 residues. CDR3 nucleotides: TGCAGTGCTAGTCCCGCGGCTGACTATGGCTACACCTTC. Protein sequence: CSASPAADYGYTF.